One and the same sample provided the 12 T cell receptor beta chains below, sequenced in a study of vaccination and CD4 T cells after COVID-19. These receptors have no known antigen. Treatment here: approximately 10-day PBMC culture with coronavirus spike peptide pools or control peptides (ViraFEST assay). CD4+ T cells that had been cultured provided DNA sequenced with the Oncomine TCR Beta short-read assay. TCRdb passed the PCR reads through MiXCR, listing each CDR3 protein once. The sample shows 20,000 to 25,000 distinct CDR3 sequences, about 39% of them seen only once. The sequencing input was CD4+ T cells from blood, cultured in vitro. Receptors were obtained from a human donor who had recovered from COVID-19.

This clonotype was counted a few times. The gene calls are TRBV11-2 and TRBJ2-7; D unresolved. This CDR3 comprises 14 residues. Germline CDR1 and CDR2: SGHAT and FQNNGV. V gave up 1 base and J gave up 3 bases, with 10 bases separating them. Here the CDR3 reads CASSLGVGNYEQYF. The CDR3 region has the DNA TGTGCCAGCAGCTTAGGAGTAGGGAACTACGAGCAGTACTTC.

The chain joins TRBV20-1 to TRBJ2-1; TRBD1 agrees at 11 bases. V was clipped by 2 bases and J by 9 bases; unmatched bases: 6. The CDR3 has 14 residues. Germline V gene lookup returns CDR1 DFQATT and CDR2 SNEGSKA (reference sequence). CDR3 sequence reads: CSARRPGQGGEQFF. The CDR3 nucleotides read TGCAGTGCTAGAAGACCGGGACAGGGGGGTGAGCAGTTCTTC.

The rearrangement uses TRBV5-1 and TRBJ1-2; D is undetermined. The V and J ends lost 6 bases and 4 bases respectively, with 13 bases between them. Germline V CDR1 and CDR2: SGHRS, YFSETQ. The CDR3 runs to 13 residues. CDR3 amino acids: CASTPEGVYGYTF. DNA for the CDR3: TGCGCCAGCACCCCGGAGGGTGTCTATGGCTACACCTTC.

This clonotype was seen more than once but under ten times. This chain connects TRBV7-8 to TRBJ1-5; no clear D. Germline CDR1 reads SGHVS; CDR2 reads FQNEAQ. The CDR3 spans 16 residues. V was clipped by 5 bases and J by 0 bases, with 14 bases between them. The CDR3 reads CASSPNQLFSNQPQHF. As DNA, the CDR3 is TGTGCCAGCAGCCCAAACCAGTTGTTTAGCAATCAGCCCCAGCATTTT.

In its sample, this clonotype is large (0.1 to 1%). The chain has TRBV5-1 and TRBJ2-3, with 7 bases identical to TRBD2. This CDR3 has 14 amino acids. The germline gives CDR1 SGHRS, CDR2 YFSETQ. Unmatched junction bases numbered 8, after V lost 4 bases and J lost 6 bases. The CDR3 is CASSIIAGGDTQYF. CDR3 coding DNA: TGCGCCAGCAGCATTATAGCGGGTGGGGATACGCAGTATTTT.

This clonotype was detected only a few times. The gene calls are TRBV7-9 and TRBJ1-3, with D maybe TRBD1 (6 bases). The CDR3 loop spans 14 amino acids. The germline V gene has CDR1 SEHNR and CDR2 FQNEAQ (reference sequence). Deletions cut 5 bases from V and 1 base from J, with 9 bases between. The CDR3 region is CASSSRGSGNTIYF. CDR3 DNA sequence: TGTGCCAGCAGCAGCAGGGGTTCTGGAAACACCATATATTTT.

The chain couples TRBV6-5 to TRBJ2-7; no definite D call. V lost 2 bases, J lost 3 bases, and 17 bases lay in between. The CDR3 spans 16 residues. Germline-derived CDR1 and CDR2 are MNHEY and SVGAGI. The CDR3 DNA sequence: TGTGCCAGCAGTTACAATGGGAAGATCCGGGTCTACGAGCAGTACTTC. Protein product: CASSYNGKIRVYEQYF.

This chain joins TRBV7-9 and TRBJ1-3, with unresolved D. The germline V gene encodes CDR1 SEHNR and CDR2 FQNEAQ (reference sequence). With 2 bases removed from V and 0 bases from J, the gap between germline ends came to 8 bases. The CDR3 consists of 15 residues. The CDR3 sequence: CASSLNSVSGNTIYF. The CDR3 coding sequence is TGTGCCAGCAGCTTAAATTCCGTCTCTGGAAACACCATATATTTT.

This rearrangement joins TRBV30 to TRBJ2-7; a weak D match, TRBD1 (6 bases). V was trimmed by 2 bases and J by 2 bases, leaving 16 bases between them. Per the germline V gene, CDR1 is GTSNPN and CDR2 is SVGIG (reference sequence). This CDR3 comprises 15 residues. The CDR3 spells CAWSPLAGVTYEQYF. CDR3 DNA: TGTGCCTGGAGTCCTCTGGCAGGGGTGACCTACGAGCAGTACTTC.

The CDR3 DNA reads TGTGCCAGCAGCTCTAAGGCCAGAAGCACAGATACGCAGTATTTT. Its translation is CASSSKARSTDTQYF. The J gene is TRBJ2-3, the V gene TRBV5-8; D uncertain. The V and J ends lost 3 bases and 0 bases respectively, with 11 bases between them. The CDR3 runs to 15 residues. Per germline, CDR1 SGHTS and CDR2 YDEGEE.

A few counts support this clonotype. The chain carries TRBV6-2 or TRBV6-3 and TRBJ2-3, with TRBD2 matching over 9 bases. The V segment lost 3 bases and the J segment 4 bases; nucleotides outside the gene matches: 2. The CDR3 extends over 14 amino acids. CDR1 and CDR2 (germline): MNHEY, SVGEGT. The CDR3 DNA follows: TGTGCCAGCAGTTATAGCGGGAGCCCAGATACGCAGTATTTT. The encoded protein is CASSYSGSPDTQYF.

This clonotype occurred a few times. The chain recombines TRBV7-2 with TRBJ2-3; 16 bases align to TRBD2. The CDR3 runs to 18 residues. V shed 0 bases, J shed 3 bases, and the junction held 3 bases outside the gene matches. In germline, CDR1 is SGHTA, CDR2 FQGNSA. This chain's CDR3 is CASSLAGLAGGRTDTQYF. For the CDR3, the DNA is TGTGCCAGCAGCTTAGCGGGACTAGCGGGAGGGAGGACAGATACGCAGTATTTT.